The rows below give T cell receptor beta chains drawn from one sample of a study of blood T cell repertoires in COVID-19. Using immunoSEQ multiplex PCR, the repertoire was profiled, and TCRdb retains in-frame clones only, with some absent. The repertoire consists of some 110,000 clones, with just under 85% occurring once and the leading ten covering approximately 7%. Input material: peripheral blood. The source of these receptors is a man in his sixties or seventies with active or convalescent COVID-19. The CDR3 runs from the conserved cysteine through the conserved F or W. D genes are given only for firm matches. Clone size is not always given. Where it is, it says once, few, many or a class for expanded clones.

D gene,clone size,J gene,V gene,CDR3 protein,CDR3 DNA
TRBD2,NA,TRBJ2-3,TRBV7-2,CASSLDGGSTDTQYF,TGTGCCAGCAGCCTAGACGGGGGGAGCACAGATACGCAGTATTTT
NA,NA,TRBJ1-1,TRBV3-1/TRBV3-2,CASSTFHRSYTEAFF,TGTGCCAGCAGTACTTTTCACAGGTCGTACACTGAAGCTTTCTTT
TRBD1,NA,TRBJ2-2,TRBV5-4,CASRKDRASDTGELFF,TGTGCCAGCAGAAAGGACAGGGCGTCGGACACCGGGGAGCTGTTTTTT
NA,NA,TRBJ2-7,TRBV28,CASRSGDSHYEQYF,TGTGCCAGCAGGTCGGGGGACAGCCACTACGAGCAGTACTTC
NA,NA,TRBJ1-6,TRBV2,CASSERHSYNSPLHF,TGTGCCAGCAGTGAACGACACTCCTATAATTCACCCCTCCACTTT
TRBD1,NA,TRBJ1-2,TRBV19,CASITRDSPYGYTF,TGTGCCAGTATCACCCGGGACAGCCCTTATGGCTACACCTTC
TRBD2,NA,TRBJ2-3,TRBV29-1,CSVETSGASTDTQYF,TGCAGCGTTGAAACTAGCGGGGCGAGCACAGATACGCAGTATTTT
NA,NA,TRBJ1-6,TRBV5-6,CASSLGHARFNSPLHF,TGTGCCAGCAGCCTCGGACACGCTCGTTTTAATTCACCCCTCCACTTT
NA,NA,TRBJ1-5,TRBV5-5,CASSLFPGDNQPQHF,TGTGCCAGCAGCTTGTTCCCAGGGGATAATCAGCCCCAGCATTTT
NA,NA,TRBJ1-5,TRBV9,CASSVGDSFNQPQHF,TGTGCCAGCAGCGTAGGAGACAGTTTTAATCAGCCCCAGCATTTT
NA,few,TRBJ1-1,TRBV30,CAWRLTEDSYSTEAFF,TGTGCCTGGAGACTAACTGAAGACAGTTACAGCACTGAAGCTTTCTTT
TRBD2,NA,TRBJ2-1,TRBV18,CASSPLAGGRDEQFF,TGTGCCAGCTCACCTCTAGCGGGAGGCCGCGATGAGCAGTTCTTC
NA,NA,TRBJ1-1,TRBV21-1,CASRPRGETEAFF,TGTGCCAGCAGACCCCGGGGGGAAACTGAAGCTTTCTTT
TRBD1,NA,TRBJ1-2,TRBV11-3,CASSLEYFGTGGRGYTF,TGTGCCAGCAGCTTAGAATACTTCGGGACAGGGGGTCGGGGCTACACCTTC
TRBD1,NA,TRBJ1-1,TRBV6-5,CASGQAMNTEAFF,TGTGCCAGCGGACAGGCAATGAACACTGAAGCTTTCTTT
TRBD1,NA,TRBJ1-6,TRBV7-9,CASSQQGSSYNSPLHF,TGTGCCAGCAGTCAACAGGGGAGCTCCTATAATTCACCCCTCCACTTT
NA,NA,TRBJ1-2,TRBV28,CASSLSGGEIQGNGYTF,TGTGCCAGCAGTCTATCCGGCGGTGAAATACAAGGCAATGGCTACACCTTC
TRBD1,NA,TRBJ2-7,TRBV6-2/TRBV6-3,CASSRQGRSNEQYF,TGTGCCAGCAGCAGACAGGGACGGAGTAACGAGCAGTACTTC
TRBD1,NA,TRBJ1-4,TRBV5-6,CASSLSKTGTATDKLFF,TGTGCCAGCAGCTTGTCAAAAACCGGGACAGCGACTGATAAACTGTTTTTT
NA,once,TRBJ1-3,TRBV2,CASSPSGNTIYF,TGTGCCAGCAGTCCTTCTGGAAACACCATATATTTT
NA,NA,TRBJ1-5,TRBV19,CASSIDRGGGRSNQPQHF,TGTGCCAGTAGTATAGATCGAGGGGGGGGTAGGAGCAATCAGCCCCAGCATTTT
NA,NA,TRBJ1-5,TRBV11-2,CASSLDGAYQPQHF,TGTGCCAGCAGCTTAGACGGAGCCTATCAGCCCCAGCATTTT
TRBD2,NA,TRBJ2-1,TRBV15,CATSTPRGRAFREQFF,TGTGCCACCAGCACCCCCCGCGGGAGGGCCTTTCGTGAGCAGTTCTTC
TRBD1,NA,TRBJ2-7,TRBV27,CASSPRQGYEQYF,TGTGCCAGCAGTCCGAGACAGGGCTACGAGCAGTACTTC
TRBD2,few,TRBJ2-1,TRBV6-5,CASNRGGFHNEQFF,TGTGCCAGCAACCGGGGGGGCTTCCACAATGAGCAGTTCTTC
TRBD1,NA,TRBJ1-4,TRBV6-2/TRBV6-3,CASSFSRDRQSTTNEKLFF,TGTGCCAGCAGTTTCTCTCGGGACAGGCAGTCTACAACTAATGAAAAACTGTTTTTT
TRBD1,once,TRBJ2-2,TRBV11-2,CASGRDSANTGELFF,TGTGCCAGCGGTCGGGACAGTGCAAACACCGGGGAGCTGTTTTTT
NA,NA,TRBJ2-5,TRBV2,CASSVGTQYF,TGTGCCAGCAGTGTCGGGACCCAGTACTTC
NA,NA,TRBJ2-1,TRBV19,CASSPDSQFSYNEQFF,TGTGCCAGTAGTCCCGACAGCCAATTCTCCTACAATGAGCAGTTCTTC
TRBD1,NA,TRBJ2-1,TRBV30,CAGKGDRGISYNEQFF,TGTGCCGGCAAAGGGGACAGGGGAATCTCCTACAATGAGCAGTTCTTC
TRBD2,NA,TRBJ2-1,TRBV7-9,CASSRGGGEQFF,TGTGCCAGCAGCCGGGGCGGGGGTGAGCAGTTCTTC
NA,NA,TRBJ1-6,TRBV18,CASSLRGAYNSPLHF,TGTGCCAGCTCCCTCAGGGGCGCCTATAATTCACCCCTCCACTTT
NA,NA,TRBJ2-3,TRBV2,CASSDVWPSTDTQYF,TGTGCCAGCAGTGACGTCTGGCCTAGCACAGATACGCAGTATTTT
TRBD2,few,TRBJ2-3,TRBV29-1,CSVEGGSDTQYF,TGCAGCGTTGAAGGCGGGAGTGATACGCAGTATTTT
TRBD2,NA,TRBJ2-5,TRBV7-9,CASSPAGVQETQYF,TGTGCCAGCAGCCCCGCGGGGGTCCAAGAGACCCAGTACTTC
TRBD2,many,TRBJ2-2,TRBV7-9,CASSYSREVTGELFF,TGTGCCAGCAGCTATTCGCGGGAGGTCACCGGGGAGCTGTTTTTT
NA,NA,TRBJ1-2,TRBV30,CAWSVTQGIAGGYTF,TGTGCCTGGAGTGTAACTCAGGGAATTGCGGGGGGCTACACCTTC
NA,NA,TRBJ2-2,TRBV9,CASSVQGATGGELFF,TGTGCCAGCAGCGTTCAAGGCGCGACAGGCGGGGAGCTGTTTTTT
NA,NA,TRBJ2-7,TRBV7-2,CASSLGPGRGEQYF,TGTGCCAGCAGCTTAGGTCCGGGTCGAGGCGAGCAGTACTTC
NA,NA,TRBJ2-5,TRBV7-6,CASSFGPGEETQYF,TGTGCCAGCAGCTTTGGGCCGGGAGAAGAGACCCAGTACTTC
NA,NA,TRBJ1-3,TRBV5-6,CASSLLLSGNTIYF,TGTGCCAGCAGCTTGTTACTATCTGGAAACACCATATATTTT
TRBD1,few,TRBJ1-2,TRBV5-4,CASSYGQGKDGYTF,TGTGCCAGCAGTTACGGACAGGGTAAAGATGGCTACACCTTC
TRBD1,NA,TRBJ1-2,TRBV11-3,CASSLAGTGVWNYGYTF,TGTGCCAGCAGCTTAGCCGGGACAGGGGTTTGGAACTATGGCTACACCTTC
NA,NA,TRBJ1-1,TRBV5-1,CASSLKSMNTEAFF,TGCGCCAGCAGCTTGAAAAGCATGAACACTGAAGCTTTCTTT
NA,NA,TRBJ2-1,TRBV11-3,CASSLANYNEQFF,TGTGCCAGCAGCTTAGCCAACTACAATGAGCAGTTCTTC
NA,NA,TRBJ1-1,TRBV7-9,CASSLSQNTEAFF,TGTGCCAGCAGCTTAAGCCAGAACACTGAAGCTTTCTTT
TRBD1,NA,TRBJ2-7,TRBV30,CAWSGDRGYEQYF,TGTGCCTGGAGTGGGGACAGGGGCTACGAGCAGTACTTC
TRBD1,NA,TRBJ1-3,TRBV28,CASSASTGSGNTIYF,TGTGCCAGCAGTGCGTCGACAGGGTCTGGAAACACCATATATTTT
TRBD1,once,TRBJ1-1,TRBV11-3,CASKQQGGNTEAFF,TGTGCCAGCAAACAACAGGGGGGGAACACTGAAGCTTTCTTT
TRBD1,NA,TRBJ1-2,TRBV2,CAGSPAGQGRYGYTF,TGTGCCGGCAGCCCAGCGGGACAGGGCCGCTATGGCTACACCTTC
NA,NA,TRBJ2-7,TRBV6-6,CASSSSRGSYEQYF,TGTGCCAGCAGTTCGTCAAGGGGCTCCTACGAGCAGTACTTC
TRBD2,NA,TRBJ2-1,TRBV9,CASSVAPSGGYNEQFF,TGTGCCAGCAGCGTAGCTCCTAGCGGGGGCTACAATGAGCAGTTCTTC
NA,NA,TRBJ2-3,TRBV12-3/TRBV12-4,CASSLVRSTQYF,TGTGCCAGCAGTTTAGTGCGGAGTACGCAGTATTTT
NA,NA,TRBJ2-1,TRBV2,CASSYTGFWDNEQFF,TGTGCCAGCAGTTATACAGGGTTTTGGGACAATGAGCAGTTCTTC
NA,NA,TRBJ1-1,TRBV7-2,CASSLGRTGEAFF,TGTGCCAGCAGCTTGGGAAGAACGGGGGAAGCTTTCTTT
NA,NA,TRBJ1-1,TRBV19,CASSSRSVEAFF,TGTGCCAGTAGTTCCCGTTCAGTTGAAGCTTTCTTT
TRBD1,NA,TRBJ2-2,TRBV5-4,CASGKGGVTGELFF,TGTGCCAGCGGGAAAGGGGGCGTCACCGGGGAGCTGTTTTTT
TRBD1,NA,TRBJ1-1,TRBV11-2,CASTKGRWTGVTEAFF,TGTGCCAGCACAAAGGGACGATGGACAGGGGTTACTGAAGCTTTCTTT
NA,NA,TRBJ1-6,TRBV11-2,CASSLNGQGRYNSPLHF,TGTGCCAGCAGCTTAAACGGGCAGGGGAGATATAATTCACCCCTCCACTTT
TRBD1,NA,TRBJ2-1,TRBV24-1,CATRQGFSPVSQDNEQFF,TGTGCCACGCGACAGGGTTTTTCTCCCGTTTCCCAAGACAATGAGCAGTTCTTC